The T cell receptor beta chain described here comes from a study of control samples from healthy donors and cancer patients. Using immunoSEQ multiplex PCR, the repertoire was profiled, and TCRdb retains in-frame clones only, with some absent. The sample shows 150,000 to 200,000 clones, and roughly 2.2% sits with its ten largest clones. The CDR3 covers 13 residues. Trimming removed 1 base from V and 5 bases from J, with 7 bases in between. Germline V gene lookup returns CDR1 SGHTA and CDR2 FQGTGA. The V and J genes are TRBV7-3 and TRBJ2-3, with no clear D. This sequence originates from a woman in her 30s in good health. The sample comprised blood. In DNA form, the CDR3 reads TGTGCCAGCAGCTTAAGGCTTCTAGATACGCAGTATTTT. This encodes CASSLRLLDTQYF.